This is a list of T cell receptor beta chains from one sample in a study of beta chain features in type 1 diabetes. The data were produced by immunoSEQ multiplex PCR, yet TCRdb's version contains in-frame clones alone and is incomplete. The data show roughly 450,000 clones, 14% seen once. Sequenced sample: naive CD4+ T cells from blood. The source is a man younger than 45 in good health. CDR3s include the opening cysteine and the closing phenylalanine or tryptophan. The D gene is left open where the match is weak. Clone size is not always given. Where it is, it says once, few, many or a class for expanded clones.

>TRBV2|-|-|TRBJ2-1|14
CASRRKSPALWEFF
TGTGCCAGCAGAAGGAAAAGCCCAGCCCTTTGGGAGTTCTTC
>TRBV29-1|-|TRBD1|TRBJ2-7|13
CSVKDRGPYEQYF
TGCAGCGTCAAGGACAGGGGCCCCTACGAGCAGTACTTC
>TRBV5-1|-|-|TRBJ2-7|14
CASSSEQGTYEQYF
TGCGCCAGCAGCTCCGAACAGGGCACCTACGAGCAGTACTTC
>TRBV7-2|-|TRBD2|TRBJ2-3|15
CASSSGLAGTDTQYF
TGTGCCAGCAGCTCCGGACTAGCGGGCACAGATACGCAGTATTTT
>TRBV7-9|-|TRBD1|TRBJ1-1|14
CASSLGGTDPEAFF
TGTGCCAGCAGCTTAGGTGGGACAGACCCTGAAGCTTTCTTT
>TRBV29-1|-|TRBD1|TRBJ1-1|13
CSGHPGQGGEAFF
TGCAGCGGACACCCGGGACAGGGTGGTGAAGCTTTCTTT
>TRBV7-9|once|-|TRBJ1-6|13
CASSPGGRSPLHF
TGTGCCAGCAGCCCGGGAGGGAGATCACCCCTCCACTTT
>TRBV14|-|-|TRBJ1-2|15
CASSRNGGLQYGYTF
TGTGCCAGCAGCCGAAATGGGGGACTACAATATGGCTACACCTTC
>TRBV7-9|many|-|TRBJ2-5|13
CASSFSLGETQYF
TGTGCCAGCAGCTTTTCTCTTGGTGAGACCCAGTACTTC
>TRBV7-3|few|TRBD2|TRBJ2-1|13
CASSPTSVNEQFF
TGTGCCAGCAGCCCCACTAGCGTCAATGAGCAGTTCTTC
>TRBV10-3|few|-|TRBJ2-1|14
CAISTPGGGHEQFF
TGTGCCATCAGTACCCCGGGAGGGGGCCATGAGCAGTTCTTC
>TRBV6-5|-|-|TRBJ2-5|12
CASSYSRGTQYF
TGTGCCAGCAGTTACTCTAGGGGGACCCAGTACTTC
>TRBV9|-|-|TRBJ2-5|14
CASSSQGGLGTQYF
TGTGCCAGCAGCTCTCAAGGGGGTTTGGGGACCCAGTACTTC
>TRBV4-3|-|-|TRBJ1-2|17
CASSQDALSPIPYGYTF
TGCGCCAGCAGCCAAGACGCCCTTTCCCCTATTCCATATGGCTACACCTTC
>TRBV7-2|few|-|TRBJ2-3|16
CASSFMDRGGADTQYF
TGTGCCAGCAGCTTTATGGACAGAGGGGGAGCAGATACGCAGTATTTT
>TRBV30|-|-|TRBJ1-3|12
CAWGLSGNTIYF
TGTGCCTGGGGACTCTCTGGAAACACCATATATTTT
>TRBV2|-|-|TRBJ2-1|12
CASREDEYEQFF
TGTGCCAGCCGGGAAGATGAATATGAGCAGTTCTTC
>TRBV6-5|-|-|TRBJ2-5|16
CASSYSPNHRRETQYF
TGTGCCAGCAGTTACTCACCTAACCATAGGAGGGAGACCCAGTACTTC
>TRBV5-4|few|-|TRBJ2-5|11
CASSKQETQYF
TGTGCCAGCAGCAAACAAGAGACCCAGTACTTC
>TRBV9|few|-|TRBJ2-1|15
CASSGGRGSYNEQFF
TGTGCCAGCAGCGGAGGTAGGGGCTCCTACAATGAGCAGTTCTTC
>TRBV11-2|-|-|TRBJ2-3|16
CASSRSSRGGTDTQYF
TGTGCCAGCAGCAGATCGTCACGGGGCGGCACAGATACGCAGTATTTT
>TRBV7-9|many|TRBD1|TRBJ2-7|14
CASSSGTGTYEQYF
TGTGCCAGCAGTTCGGGGACAGGGACCTACGAGCAGTACTTC
>TRBV9|few|TRBD2|TRBJ2-7|14
CASSFGLAGDEQYF
TGTGCCAGCAGCTTCGGACTAGCGGGGGACGAGCAGTACTTC
>TRBV4-3|few|-|TRBJ2-7|15
CASSQVPGISYEQYF
TGCGCCAGCAGCCAAGTCCCAGGGATATCCTACGAGCAGTACTTC
>TRBV30|-|TRBD1|TRBJ1-4|16
CAWSGDRVSTNEKLFF
TGTGCCTGGAGTGGGGACAGGGTTTCAACTAATGAAAAACTGTTTTTT
>TRBV7-7|few|TRBD2|TRBJ2-1|16
CASSPSWLAGVNEQFF
TGTGCTAGCAGCCCATCCTGGCTAGCGGGAGTCAATGAGCAGTTCTTC
>TRBV30|-|-|TRBJ1-1|12
CAWRWTPETAFF
TGTGCCTGGAGGTGGACGCCAGAAACGGCTTTCTTT
>TRBV13|few|-|TRBJ2-2|9
CADGGELFF
TGTGCCGACGGAGGGGAGCTGTTTTTT
>TRBV9|-|-|TRBJ2-6|16
CASSSPRASGANVLTF
TGTGCCAGCAGCTCCCCAAGGGCGTCTGGGGCCAACGTCCTGACTTTC
>TRBV10-3|-|TRBD1|TRBJ2-3|14
CAISSGTGTDTQYF
TGTGCCATCAGTTCCGGGACAGGGACAGATACGCAGTATTTT
>TRBV6-5|-|-|TRBJ2-3|14
CASRSLILTDTQYF
TGTGCCAGCAGATCCCTAATTCTTACAGATACGCAGTATTTT
>TRBV18|few|-|TRBJ1-2|13
CASSPGMMGGYTF
TGTGCCAGCTCCCCCGGTATGATGGGAGGCTACACCTTC
>TRBV30|few|-|TRBJ1-5|13
CAWTVSSNQPQHF
TGTGCCTGGACCGTATCCAGCAATCAGCCCCAGCATTTT
>TRBV7-2|-|-|TRBJ2-7|13
CASSLAISYEQYF
TGTGCCAGCAGCTTAGCGATCTCCTACGAGCAGTACTTC
>TRBV29-1|few|TRBD2|TRBJ2-3|15
CSVPRAGGDTDTQYF
TGCAGCGTTCCTAGAGCGGGGGGGGACACAGATACGCAGTATTTT
>TRBV9|-|-|TRBJ1-2|14
CASSVGGLGYGYTF
TGTGCCAGCAGCGTAGGAGGGTTGGGCTATGGCTACACCTTC
>TRBV7-2|-|TRBD2|TRBJ2-3|17
CASSFIRSGGFADTQYF
TGTGCCAGCAGCTTTATCAGAAGCGGGGGTTTCGCAGATACGCAGTATTTT
>TRBV4-3|-|-|TRBJ2-2|16
CASSQEQWVVTGELFF
TGCGCCAGCAGCCAAGAACAGTGGGTAGTAACCGGGGAGCTGTTTTTT
>TRBV7-2|few|-|TRBJ2-5|16
CASSPPGGTYQETQYF
TGTGCCAGCAGCCCACCTGGGGGCACGTACCAAGAGACCCAGTACTTC
>TRBV7-3|few|-|TRBJ2-1|13
CASSLIRDNEQFF
TGTGCCAGCAGCTTAATCAGGGACAATGAGCAGTTCTTC
>TRBV29-1|many|TRBD2|TRBJ2-5|13
CSGRGTTQETQYF
TGCAGCGGGCGGGGGACCACCCAAGAGACCCAGTACTTC
>TRBV30|few|-|TRBJ2-1|18
CAWSVRGLALHLYNEQFF
TGTGCCTGGAGTGTACGGGGGTTAGCGCTTCACCTCTACAATGAGCAGTTCTTC
>TRBV6-5|-|-|TRBJ1-2|12
CASSSQGYGYTF
TGTGCCAGCAGTTCCCAGGGGTATGGCTACACCTTC
>TRBV7-9|-|TRBD2|TRBJ2-1|16
CASSLEVAGGVNEQFF
TGTGCCAGCAGCTTAGAAGTAGCGGGGGGAGTAAATGAGCAGTTCTTC
>TRBV6-5|-|-|TRBJ2-1|12
CASSFGGNEQFF
TGTGCCAGCAGTTTTGGTGGGAATGAGCAGTTCTTC
>TRBV27|few|-|TRBJ1-2|13
CATRPSGGQGYTF
TGTGCCACCCGCCCGTCCGGAGGCCAAGGCTACACCTTC
>TRBV30|-|-|TRBJ1-5|13
CAWSAGANQPQHF
TGTGCCTGGAGTGCAGGGGCAAATCAGCCCCAGCATTTT
>TRBV5-6|-|-|TRBJ1-4|15
CASSADPSGHEKLFF
TGTGCCAGCAGCGCGGACCCTAGCGGACATGAAAAACTGTTTTTT
>TRBV10-3|-|-|TRBJ2-4|16
CAISEGNSVDKNIQYF
TGTGCCATCAGTGAGGGGAATTCGGTAGACAAAAACATTCAGTACTTC
>TRBV5-6|once|-|TRBJ2-1|16
CASSLSGYRSYNEQFF
TGTGCCAGCAGCTTGTCGGGTTATCGCTCCTACAATGAGCAGTTCTTC
>TRBV7-6|few|-|TRBJ2-1|14
CASSLMATYNEQFF
TGTGCCAGCAGCTTAATGGCTACTTACAATGAGCAGTTCTTC
>TRBV27|-|-|TRBJ2-1|15
CASGVLGLEDNEQFF
TGTGCCAGCGGAGTGCTTGGCTTAGAAGACAATGAGCAGTTCTTC
>TRBV7-3|-|-|TRBJ2-1|14
CASSQTPLAYEQFF
TGTGCCAGCAGCCAAACCCCCCTAGCGTATGAGCAGTTCTTC